This TCR beta chain was sequenced for a study of OX40 agonist ivuxolimab in advanced cancers. General study points: Doses of 0.1 to 3.0 mg/kg were accompanied by clonal expansion of CD4+ and CD8+ blood T cells by week 6.

Profiled with immunoSEQ multiplex PCR; TCRdb holds only in-frame clones, not every one. The top ten clones hold 2% to 2.5% of a sample with tens of thousands of clones, more than 85% of them seen once. The CDR3 totals 13 residues. The germline V and J ends were trimmed by 3 bases and 13 bases, with 16 bases remaining between them. Per the germline V gene, CDR1 is SEHNR and CDR2 is FQNEAQ (reference sequence). The sample holds one count of this clone. Its antigen remains unknown. V is TRBV7-9 and J is TRBJ2-1; the D call may be TRBD1 or TRBD2 (5 bases each). The sample consisted of CD4+ or CD8+ T cells sorted from blood, taken in a trial of the OX40 agonist ivuxolimab. The clonotype was recovered from an adult with an advanced solid tumor such as melanoma, head and neck, liver or kidney cancer. CDR3 nucleotide sequence: TGTGCCAGCAGCTTGGAAGGGACCCCTAAACAGTTCTTC. Residues: CASSLEGTPKQFF.